A selection of T cell receptor beta chains follows, all from one sample in a study. From the RT-PCR reads, TCRdb called clonotypes with MiXCR, one entry per CDR3 protein. This sample has about 680,000 distinct CDR3 sequences, with 12% to 15% found just once. The sample consisted of memory CD4+ T cells from blood. All receptors derive from a female donor in good health, serving as a healthy control. Each CDR3 is given without its conserved first and last residue. Not every row has a clone size; where given, it reads once, few, many or a size class.

CDR3 length,clone size,V gene,CDR3 protein
11,NA,TRBV20-1,SAPTRGLETQY
13,few,TRBV9,ASSVAPAGAYEQY
8,few,TRBV29-1,SVEDEKLF
12,few,TRBV4-3,ASSQEVGTGELF
10,NA,TRBV2,ASRPGPGIKF
11,NA,TRBV4-3,ASSQVPGNTIY
14,many,TRBV5-1,ASSSIPGSSYNEQF
13,NA,TRBV27,ASSLGRAIEDTQY
9,many,TRBV12-3/TRBV12-4,ASSLYSPLH
13,many,TRBV24-1,ATTLGGASTDTQY
11,few,TRBV5-1,ASSFDRAGGAF
10,NA,TRBV20-1,SAKGSGTEAF
13,NA,TRBV7-2,ASSPGRDRPYEQY
16,few,TRBV27,ASSLFGLAGANTGELF
12,many,TRBV29-1,SVVGQGITDTQY
12,many,TRBV6-5,AIKASGSSYEQY
15,few,TRBV18,ASSLSYPTLMNTEAF
12,few,TRBV6-2/TRBV6-3,ASSLTRDSYGYT
14,few,TRBV10-1,ASSEARTGAKETQY
13,few,TRBV7-2,ASSFATGNSYEQY
11,many,TRBV5-1,ASSYGLAGSVY
12,many,TRBV7-6,ASSFFVDYNEQF
14,few,TRBV27,ASSTFTSGRSYEQY
15,NA,TRBV10-3,AISDGSGAFSYNEQF
13,many,TRBV7-2,ASSTGGGRLTEAF
11,NA,TRBV7-2,ASSNGQAGELF
11,few,TRBV24-1,ATSDLRQPTQY
15,few,TRBV5-1,ASSLGRTSGRTDTQY
12,few,TRBV2,ASSADRGPTEAF
15,NA,TRBV3-1,ASSQDTGTQLGDEQF
10,NA,TRBV6-6,ASFAGGVGQY
12,few,TRBV5-5,ASSEGTLSGGYT
13,NA,TRBV6-2/TRBV6-3,ASSNWGQTGNEQF
14,many,TRBV10-3,AISESTSGKYNEQF
10,many,TRBV12-3/TRBV12-4,ASSSSVDTIY
15,NA,TRBV7-2,ASSSFKTSGRPHEQF
11,many,TRBV20-1,SAPGLASSREF
11,few,TRBV30,AWSIQQNTEAF
12,many,TRBV12-3/TRBV12-4,ASTLLLNTGELF
11,NA,TRBV6-2/TRBV6-3,ASSTDSYNEQF
14,NA,TRBV18,ASSQRRTSPDSPLH
11,NA,TRBV7-2,ASVRGYSQPQH
10,many,TRBV4-3,ASSRGGNEQF
13,few,TRBV10-3,AISELAGVYVEQY
16,few,TRBV11-2,ASSFRYGGGPGTDTQY
14,NA,TRBV5-1,ASSWSGRENTGELF
12,NA,TRBV12-3/TRBV12-4,ASSHRAITDTQY
11,NA,TRBV11-2,ASSWGLGLEQF
10,few,TRBV20-1,SGASGHNEQF
11,NA,TRBV7-6,ASSQTGVTEAF
14,few,TRBV20-1,SAFYALGLAKNIQY
14,few,TRBV7-2,ASSSRTGRGGDEQF
10,many,TRBV6-2/TRBV6-3,AIRTDSYEQY